This TCR beta chain was recorded in a study of blood T cells in healthy people across ages. It was with a sample-barcoded 5' primer and a J-beta primer mix that a second PCR of about 6 to 11 cycles was run. TCRdb redid the calling of the 5' RACE reads with MiXCR, one entry per CDR3 protein. This table has over 950,000 distinct CDR3 sequences, 35% to 45% appearing once. This clonotype was found a few times. Trimming took 0 bases from V and 4 from J, leaving 7 bases between them. Germline V lookup: CDR1 SGHDT, CDR2 YYEEEE. The CDR3 has 14 amino acids. The sequence came from a man aged 18 to 35 in good health. The material sequenced was blood. The chain couples TRBV5-6 to TRBJ1-4; no reliable D call. This chain's CDR3 is CASSLVESNEKLFF. The DNA for the CDR3 is TGTGCCAGCAGCTTGGTAGAGAGTAATGAAAAACTGTTTTTT.